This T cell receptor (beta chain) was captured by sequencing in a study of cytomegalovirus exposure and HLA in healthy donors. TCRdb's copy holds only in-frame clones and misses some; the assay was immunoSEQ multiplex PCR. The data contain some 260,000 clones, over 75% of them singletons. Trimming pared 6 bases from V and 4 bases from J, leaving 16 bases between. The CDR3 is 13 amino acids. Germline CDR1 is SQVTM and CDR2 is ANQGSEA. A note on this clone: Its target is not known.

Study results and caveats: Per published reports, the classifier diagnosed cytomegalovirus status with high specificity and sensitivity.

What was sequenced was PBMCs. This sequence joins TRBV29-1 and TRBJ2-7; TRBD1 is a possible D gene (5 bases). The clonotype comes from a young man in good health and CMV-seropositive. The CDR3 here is CSVGPSVGYEQYF. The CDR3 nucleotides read TGCAGCGTGGGGCCCTCGGTGGGTTACGAGCAGTACTTC.